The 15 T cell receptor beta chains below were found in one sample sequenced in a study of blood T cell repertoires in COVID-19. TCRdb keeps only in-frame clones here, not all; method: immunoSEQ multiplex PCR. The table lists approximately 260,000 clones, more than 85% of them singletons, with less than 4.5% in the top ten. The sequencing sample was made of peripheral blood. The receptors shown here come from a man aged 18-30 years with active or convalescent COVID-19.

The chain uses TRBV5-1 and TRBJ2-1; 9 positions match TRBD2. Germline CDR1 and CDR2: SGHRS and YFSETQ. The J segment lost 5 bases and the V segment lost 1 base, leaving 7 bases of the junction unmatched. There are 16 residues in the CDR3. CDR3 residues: CASSLLAGLPNNEQFF. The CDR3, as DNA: TGCGCCAGCAGCTTGCTAGCGGGACTACCCAACAATGAGCAGTTCTTC.

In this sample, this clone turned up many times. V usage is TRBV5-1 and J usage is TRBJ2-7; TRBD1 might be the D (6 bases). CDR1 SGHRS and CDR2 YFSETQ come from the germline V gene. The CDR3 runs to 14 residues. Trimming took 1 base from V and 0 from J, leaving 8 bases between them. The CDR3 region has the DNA TGCGCCAGCAGCTTGCAGGGGTCCTCCTACGAGCAGTACTTC. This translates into CASSLQGSSYEQYF. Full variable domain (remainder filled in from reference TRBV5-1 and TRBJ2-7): KAGVTQTPRYLIKTRGQQVTLSCSPISGHRSVSWYQQTPGQGLQFLFEYFSETQRNKGNFPGRFSGRQFSNSRSEMNVSTLELGDSALYLCASSLQGSSYEQYFGPGTRLTVT.

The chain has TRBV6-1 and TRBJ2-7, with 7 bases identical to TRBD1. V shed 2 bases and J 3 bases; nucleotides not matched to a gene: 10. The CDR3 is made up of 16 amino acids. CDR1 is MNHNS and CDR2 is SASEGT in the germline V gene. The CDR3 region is CASSEFPTGYYYEQYF. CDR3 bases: TGTGCCAGCAGTGAATTCCCGACAGGGTATTACTACGAGCAGTACTTC.

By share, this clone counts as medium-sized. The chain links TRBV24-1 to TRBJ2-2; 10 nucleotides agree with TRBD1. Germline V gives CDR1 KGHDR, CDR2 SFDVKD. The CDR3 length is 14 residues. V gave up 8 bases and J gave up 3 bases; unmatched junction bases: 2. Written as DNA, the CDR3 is TGTGCCACCAAGGGGACAGGGGACACCGGGGAGCTGTTTTTT. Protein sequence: CATKGTGDTGELFF.

In nucleotides, the CDR3 is TGTGCCAGCAGCTTAGGACAGGGGTATTCACCCCTCCACTTT. As protein: CASSLGQGYSPLHF. The chain couples TRBV7-2 to TRBJ1-6, with 8 bases identical to TRBD1. The CDR3 covers 14 residues. V shed 1 base, J shed 8 bases, and the junction held 1 base outside the gene matches. CDR1 SGHTA and CDR2 FQGNSA come from the germline V gene.

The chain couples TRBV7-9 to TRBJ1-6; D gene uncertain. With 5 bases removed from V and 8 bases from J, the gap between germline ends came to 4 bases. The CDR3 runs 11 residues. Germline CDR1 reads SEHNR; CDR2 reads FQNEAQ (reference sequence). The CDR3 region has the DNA TGTGCCAGCAGCCGGGATTCACCCCTCCACTTT. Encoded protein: CASSRDSPLHF.

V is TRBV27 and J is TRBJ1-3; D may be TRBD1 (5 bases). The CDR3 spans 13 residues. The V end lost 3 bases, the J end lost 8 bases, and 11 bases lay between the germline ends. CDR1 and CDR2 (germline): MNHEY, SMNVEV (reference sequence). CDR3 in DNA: TGTGCCAGCAGTTTGACAGTTGTCGACACCATATATTTT. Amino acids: CASSLTVVDTIYF.

CDR3 in DNA: TGTGCCAGCAGCCAGAGGGCTAGGGGACAGGGGCATGGTTACGACACCATATATTTT. Translated, it gives CASSQRARGQGHGYDTIYF. The chain has TRBV4-2 and TRBJ1-3; 10 bases map to TRBD1. V was clipped by 3 bases and J by 8 bases; unmatched bases: 19. Germline CDR1 and CDR2: LGHNA and YNFKEQ. The CDR3 spans 19 residues.

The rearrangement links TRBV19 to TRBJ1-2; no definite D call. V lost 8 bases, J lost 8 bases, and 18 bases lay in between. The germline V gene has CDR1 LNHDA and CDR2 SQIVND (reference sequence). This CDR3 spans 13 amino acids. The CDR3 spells CASSPGYLQGYTF. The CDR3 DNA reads TGTGCCAGTTCCCCGGGGTACCTGCAAGGCTACACCTTC.

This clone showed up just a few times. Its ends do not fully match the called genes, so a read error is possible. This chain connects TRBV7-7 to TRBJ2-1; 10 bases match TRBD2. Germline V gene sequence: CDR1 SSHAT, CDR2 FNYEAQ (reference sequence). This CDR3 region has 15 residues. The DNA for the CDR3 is TGTGCTAGCAGCCAAGGACTAGCGGACAACAATGAGCAGTTCTTC. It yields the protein CASSQGLADNNEQFF.

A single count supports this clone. CDR3 DNA sequence: TGCGCCAGCAGCTTTTTCTTCCAAGCTCAGGGGGGTAATTCACCCCTCCACTTT. Protein sequence: CASSFFFQAQGGNSPLHF. The chain recombines TRBV5-1 with TRBJ1-6; TRBD1 agrees at 7 bases. The junction had 14 bases not matched to a gene; V was cut back by 2 bases and J by 6 bases. The length of the CDR3 is 18 residues. CDR1 and CDR2 (germline): SGHRS, YFSETQ. Drawing the rest from reference TRBV5-1 and TRBJ1-6, the complete variable domain is KAGVTQTPRYLIKTRGQQVTLSCSPISGHRSVSWYQQTPGQGLQFLFEYFSETQRNKGNFPGRFSGRQFSNSRSEMNVSTLELGDSALYLCASSFFFQAQGGNSPLHFGNGTRLTVT.

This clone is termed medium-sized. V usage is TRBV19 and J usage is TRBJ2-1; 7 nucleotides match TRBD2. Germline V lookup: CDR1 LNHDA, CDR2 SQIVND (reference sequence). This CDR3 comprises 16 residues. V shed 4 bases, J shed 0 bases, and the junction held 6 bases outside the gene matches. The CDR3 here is CASSNIAGHSYNEQFF. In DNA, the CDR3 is TGTGCCAGTAGTAATATAGCGGGCCACTCCTACAATGAGCAGTTCTTC.

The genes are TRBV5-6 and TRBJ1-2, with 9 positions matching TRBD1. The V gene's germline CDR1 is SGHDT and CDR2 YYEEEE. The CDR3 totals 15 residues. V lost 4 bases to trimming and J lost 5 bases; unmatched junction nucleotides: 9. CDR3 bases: TGTGCCAGCAGCGTGGACAGGGGCGTAGGGTATGGCTACACCTTC. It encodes CASSVDRGVGYGYTF.

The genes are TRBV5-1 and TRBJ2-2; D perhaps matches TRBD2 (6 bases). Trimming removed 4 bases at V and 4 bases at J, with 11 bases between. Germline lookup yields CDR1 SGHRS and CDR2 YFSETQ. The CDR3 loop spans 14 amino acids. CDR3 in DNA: TGCGCCAGCAGCCAGGGCGGGGCCACCGGGGAGCTGTTTTTT. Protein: CASSQGGATGELFF.

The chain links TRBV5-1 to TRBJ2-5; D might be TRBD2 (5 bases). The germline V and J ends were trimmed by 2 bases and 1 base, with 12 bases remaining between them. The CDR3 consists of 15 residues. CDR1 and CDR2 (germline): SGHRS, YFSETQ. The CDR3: CASSFNGVLQETQYF. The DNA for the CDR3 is TGCGCCAGCAGCTTCAACGGGGTCCTCCAAGAGACCCAGTACTTC.